This entry lists 14 T cell receptor beta chains sequenced from one sample in a study of tumor-infiltrating lymphocytes in primary liver carcinoma. Germline DNA was also extracted, with blood RNA taken from unsorted whole blood. Total RNA amounting to approximately 460 ng was the source from which TCR beta cDNA was made with a constant-region primer. For TCR beta, libraries were produced by three nested multiplex PCR rounds using slightly modified ARM-PCR. The first two PCR rounds used TRBV1-TRBV30 primers with a Cbeta primer, 9 to 11 cycles each. TCRdb used MiXCR to reprocess the multiplex PCR reads, holding one entry per CDR3 protein. The sample has 300,000 to 350,000 distinct CDR3 sequences, nearly 60% seen once. The specimen was peripheral blood. These receptors were collected from a woman aged 30 to 39 with primary liver carcinoma and hepatitis B virus infection.

This chain links TRBV28 with TRBJ2-1; possibly TRBD2 for D (5 bases). CDR1 and CDR2 from the germline V gene are MDHEN and SYDVKM. The length of the CDR3 is 13 residues. Between the trimmed V and J ends, which lost 7 bases and 6 bases, there was a span of 13 bases. The DNA for the CDR3 is TGTGCCAGCACAGAGGGATTTTTCAATGAGCAGTTCTTC. Translation: CASTEGFFNEQFF.

This clonotype appeared a single time. The junction differs from germline at one of its ends, possibly a read error. This sequence joins TRBV29-1 and TRBJ2-1, with D perhaps TRBD2 (5 bases). This CDR3 comprises 13 residues. Germline V gene sequence: CDR1 SQVTM, CDR2 ANQGSEA. CDR3 nucleotides: TGCTGCGTTAAAGCTAGCAACCACAATGAGCAGTTCTTC. Protein product: CCVKASNHNEQFF.

As for this clonotype: This may stem from a read error, because a much larger clone lies one nucleotide away. The chain carries TRBV28 and TRBJ2-3, with D hard to call. V was trimmed by 6 bases and J by 8 bases, leaving 9 bases between them. The CDR3 covers 11 residues. In germline, CDR1 is MDHEN, CDR2 SYDVKM. This CDR3 is CASRSYGTQYF. The CDR3 region has the DNA TGTGCCAGCAGATCTTACGGTACGCAGTATTTT.

About this clonotype itself: With a much larger clone just one base away, this may be a read error. DNA of the CDR3: TGTGCCAGCAGGAGACTAGCAGATACGCACTATTTT. Protein product: CASRRLADTHYF. The chain combines TRBV12-3 or TRBV12-4 with TRBJ2-3; TRBD2 matches at 7 bases. The CDR3 consists of 12 residues.

Note on this clonotype: It may be a read error: a sequence one base away is much more abundant. The rearrangement joins TRBV10-2 to TRBJ2-7; 7 nucleotides agree with TRBD2. Germline V gene lookup returns CDR1 WSHSY and CDR2 SAAADI. This CDR3 has 13 residues. The CDR3 bases are TGCGCCAACAGTGTGGGGACTAACTACGAGCAGTACTTC. Residues: CANSVGTNYEQYF.

V usage is TRBV4-3 and J usage is TRBJ2-1, with D perhaps matching TRBD1 or TRBD2 (6 bases each). This CDR3 spans 14 amino acids. The V and J ends lost 4 bases and 12 bases respectively, with 19 bases between them. The V gene's germline CDR1 is LGHNA and CDR2 YSLEER. This CDR3 is CASSRGPTSYGQFF. The CDR3 region has the DNA TGCGCCAGCAGCCGGGGGCCGACTAGTTACGGGCAGTTCTTC.

Of note for this clonotype: A much larger clone differs by one base, so this may be a read error. The J gene is TRBJ1-1, the V gene TRBV29-1; unclear D gene. The CDR3 covers 12 residues. Germline CDR1 reads SQVTM; CDR2 reads ANQGSEA. This CDR3 is CSIENDMTEAFF. CDR3 in DNA: TGCAGCATTGAAAATGACATGACTGAAGCTTTCTTT.

This chain links TRBV11-2 with TRBJ2-3; a weak D match, TRBD2 (6 bases). The germline V and J ends were trimmed by 9 bases and 5 bases, with 21 bases remaining between them. CDR3 length: 15 residues. The V gene's germline CDR1 is SGHAT and CDR2 FQNNGV. The CDR3 region is CASSGTGGTEDTQYF. The CDR3 DNA sequence: TGTGCCAGTAGCGGCACTGGCGGGACGGAAGATACGCAGTATTTT.

With respect to this clonotype: A much more abundant neighbour one base away suggests this may be a read error. The chain has TRBV29-1 and TRBJ2-3; D uncertain. The CDR3 covers 11 residues. Germline V gene sequence: CDR1 SQVTM, CDR2 ANQGSEA. CDR3 sequence: CSVDATDMQYF. In nucleotides, the CDR3 is TGCAGCGTCGACGCAACAGATATGCAGTATTTT.

The rearrangement links TRBV28 to TRBJ2-1; a possible D gene is TRBD2 (5 bases). The CDR3 contains 17 residues. Germline lookup yields CDR1 MDHEN and CDR2 SYDVKM. With 5 bases removed from V and 4 bases from J, the gap between germline ends came to 21 bases. The CDR3 reads CASSVLAATARYNEQFF. The CDR3 nucleotides are TGTGCCAGCAGTGTCCTAGCAGCCACAGCAAGATACAATGAGCAGTTCTTC.

Turning to this clonotype: A much larger clone lies a single base off, so this may be a read error. V usage is TRBV4-2 and J usage is TRBJ2-1; TRBD2 matches at 8 bases. The germline V gene has CDR1 LGHNA and CDR2 YNFKEQ. CDR3 length equals 14 residues. CDR3 loop: CASRQDGLAGEQFF. In DNA, the CDR3 is TGTGCCAGCAGACAAGATGGGCTAGCGGGTGAGCAGTTCTTC.

The V call is TRBV5-6, the J call TRBJ2-4; D may be TRBD1 or TRBD2 (5 bases each). V lost 9 bases and J lost 6, with 22 bases in between. CDR3 length: 15 residues. The germline V gene encodes CDR1 SGHDT and CDR2 YYEEEE. As DNA, the CDR3 is TGTGCCACTAGCCAAGCCCATACAGGTCGAAACATTCAGTACTTC. Its protein is CATSQAHTGRNIQYF.

This clonotype came up once. Since the CDR3 does not end with the conserved phenylalanine or tryptophan, this likely comes from a read error. The chain recombines TRBV5-6 with TRBJ2-6; TRBD1 is a possible D gene (5 bases). The CDR3 is made up of 18 amino acids. V shed 1 base and J shed 2 bases, with 16 bases lying between them. Germline loops: CDR1 SGHDT, CDR2 YYEEEE. CDR3 sequence reads: CASSLLRPRVTGANVLTS. CDR3 in DNA: TGTGCCAGCAGCTTGTTGCGCCCCAGGGTGACTGGGGCCAACGTCCTGACTTCC.

To note about this clonotype: At one of its ends the junction is not consistent with the germline gene, which may arise from a read error. CDR3 sequence: CSVEESIDTQYF. Written as DNA, the CDR3 is TGCAGCGTTGAAGAGAGCATAGATACGCAGTATTTT. The rearrangement uses TRBV29-1 and TRBJ2-3; the D is unclear. Germline V gene data show CDR1 as SQVTM and CDR2 as ANQGSEA. This CDR3 has 12 amino acids.